The 28 T cell receptor beta chains in this list originate from one sample, sequenced in a study of blood T cell repertoires in COVID-19. Repertoires were generated with immunoSEQ multiplex PCR, while TCRdb's copy carries only in-frame clones and drops some. This sample has about 300,000 clones; 85% occur once, and the top ten carry about 2.7%. Material: PBMCs or T cells enriched from blood (not recorded which). These TCRs come from a woman in her fifties or sixties who had recovered from COVID-19.

The chain combines TRBV27 with TRBJ1-5; weak D call: TRBD1 (5 bases). V lost 0 bases and J 5 bases, leaving 8 bases between the germline ends. This CDR3 is 14 amino acids long. Germline CDR1 reads MNHEY; CDR2 reads SMNVEV (reference sequence). The CDR3 DNA is TGTGCCAGCAGTTTATCCGGCAGGGATCAGCCCCAGCATTTT. It translates to CASSLSGRDQPQHF.

This clone has just a few counts. Within the sample, other DNA sequences also encode this same CDR3. The V gene is TRBV5-1, the J gene TRBJ2-3; 13 nucleotides align to TRBD2. With V trimmed by 3 bases and J by 4 bases, 8 bases remained unmatched. The CDR3 has 17 amino acids. Germline V gene data show CDR1 as SGHRS and CDR2 as YFSETQ. Here the CDR3 reads CASSSRTSGGTADTQYF. The CDR3 DNA is TGCGCCAGCAGCTCAAGGACTAGCGGGGGTACCGCAGATACGCAGTATTTT.

The chain recombines TRBV11-3 with TRBJ2-7; 9 positions agree with TRBD1. V gave up 5 bases and J gave up 5 bases; unmatched junction bases: 7. The CDR3 has 14 residues. In germline, CDR1 is SGHNT, CDR2 YENEEA. The CDR3 spells CASSAGQGSNEQYF. CDR3 DNA sequence: TGTGCCAGCAGCGCCGGACAGGGGAGCAACGAGCAGTACTTC.

This chain connects TRBV6-6 to TRBJ2-3, with D maybe TRBD1 (6 bases). The CDR3 runs 15 residues. Trimming took off 6 bases at V and 2 bases at J, with 15 bases between the two ends. Germline CDR1 is MNHNY and CDR2 is SVGAGI (reference sequence). CDR3 nucleotide sequence: TGTGCCAGCAGGCCGACAGGAAGGGACACAGATACGCAGTATTTT. Translation gives CASRPTGRDTDTQYF.

V usage is TRBV10-2 and J usage is TRBJ1-5, with TRBD1 identical over 7 bases. Germline assignment: CDR1 WSHSY and CDR2 SAAADI. The V segment lost 7 bases and the J segment 9 bases; nucleotides outside the gene matches: 9. The CDR3 totals 13 residues. CDR3 in amino acids: CASNQGDSWPQHF. The DNA of the CDR3 is TGCGCCAGCAACCAAGGGGACAGTTGGCCCCAGCATTTT.

This clone has just one count. The rearrangement joins TRBV19 to TRBJ2-3; D perhaps matches TRBD2 (5 bases). The CDR3 spans 14 residues. Trimming left V 5 bases short and J 1 base short, with 10 bases between. CDR1 is LNHDA, CDR2 SQIVND, per germline (reference sequence). For the CDR3, the DNA is TGTGCCAGTAGTCTACTAGACCGCACAGATACGCAGTATTTT. Residues: CASSLLDRTDTQYF.

This chain uses TRBV3-1 (or the pseudogene TRBV3-2) with TRBJ2-3, with TRBD2 matching over 10 bases. The J segment lost 4 bases and the V segment lost 8 bases, leaving 6 bases of the junction unmatched. The CDR3 spans 14 residues. CDR1 is LGHDT and CDR2 is YNNKEL in the germline V gene (reference sequence). In nucleotides, the CDR3 is TGTGCCAGCTTGAAGAGCGGGGGGGCAGATACGCAGTATTTT. This sequence encodes CASLKSGGADTQYF.

Only one count was recorded for this clone. The chain couples TRBV5-4 to TRBJ1-1, with D tentatively TRBD1 (5 bases). CDR1 and CDR2 (germline): SGHNT, YYREEE (reference sequence). The CDR3 runs to 14 residues. Trimming pared 3 bases from V and 0 bases from J, leaving 9 bases between. CDR3: CASSSDSMNTEAFF. The CDR3 DNA sequence: TGTGCCAGCAGCTCCGACAGCATGAACACTGAAGCTTTCTTT.

V gene TRBV3-1 (or the pseudogene TRBV3-2) combines with J gene TRBJ1-2; TRBD1 aligns across 10 bases. V gave up 3 bases and J gave up 8 bases; unmatched junction bases: 3. Germline V gives CDR1 LGHDT, CDR2 YNNKEL (reference sequence). There are 13 residues in the CDR3. CDR3 sequence (DNA): TGTGCCAGCAGCCAGACAGGGGGCGGAGGCTACACCTTC. It translates to CASSQTGGGGYTF.

The V call is TRBV29-1, the J call TRBJ2-5, with 8 bases matching TRBD1. J lost 0 bases, V lost 7 bases, and 7 bases had no gene match. Germline V lookup: CDR1 SQVTM, CDR2 ANQGSEA. The CDR3 contains 14 residues. The CDR3 DNA reads TGCAGCGGGTCGCAGGGGGCTGACCAAGAGACCCAGTACTTC. Residues: CSGSQGADQETQYF. Full variable domain (outside the CDR3, taken from reference TRBV29-1 and TRBJ2-5): SAVISQKPSRDICQRGTSLTIQCQVDSQVTMMFWYRQQPGQSLTLIATANQGSEATYESGFVIDKFPISRPNLTFSTLTVSNMSPEDSSIYLCSGSQGADQETQYFGPGTRLLVL.

The gene calls are TRBV15 and TRBJ1-1, with D tentatively TRBD1 (6 bases). Trimming stripped 0 bases from V and 5 bases from J, with 7 bases between. The CDR3 covers 13 residues. Germline V gene lookup returns CDR1 LNHNV and CDR2 YYDKDF (reference sequence). Here the CDR3 reads CATSRETGTEAFF. The CDR3, as DNA: TGTGCCACCAGCAGAGAAACAGGGACTGAAGCTTTCTTT.

The rearrangement uses TRBV7-6 and TRBJ2-5; D is possibly TRBD2 (6 bases). The length of the CDR3 is 14 residues. V lost 6 bases, J lost 8 bases, and 19 bases lay in between. Germline CDR1 reads SGHVS; CDR2 reads FNYEAQ. CDR3 nucleotides: TGTGCCAGCAGTCCGGGACTTAACCCAGAAACCCAGTACTTC. Translated, it gives CASSPGLNPETQYF.

The chain carries TRBV6-5 and TRBJ1-6; possible D gene TRBD1, 5 bases. The germline gives CDR1 MNHEY, CDR2 SVGAGI. V was clipped by 7 bases and J by 5 bases, with 15 bases between them. The CDR3 loop spans 15 amino acids. CDR3 loop: CASKGTRGNNSPLHF. CDR3 nucleotides: TGTGCCAGCAAGGGGACTCGGGGAAATAATTCACCCCTCCACTTT.

The chain employs TRBV28 and TRBJ1-1, with 8 bases lining up with TRBD1. Germline loops: CDR1 MDHEN, CDR2 SYDVKM. The V and J ends lost 7 bases and 3 bases, in that order; junction bases with no gene match: 4. The CDR3 is 13 amino acids. CDR3 in amino acids: CASNGQGDTEAFF. DNA for the CDR3: TGTGCCAGCAACGGACAGGGTGACACTGAAGCTTTCTTT.

This clone was detected only once. The chain has TRBV19 and TRBJ2-5, with D maybe TRBD1 (6 bases). Germline V gene sequence: CDR1 LNHDA, CDR2 SQIVND (reference sequence). The V and J ends lost 6 bases and 4 bases respectively, with 15 bases between them. The CDR3 is 14 residues long. CDR3 sequence: CASRGRGTGETQYF. The CDR3, as DNA: TGTGCCAGTAGGGGTAGGGGGACGGGAGAGACCCAGTACTTC.

The chain links TRBV10-2 to TRBJ2-2; weak D call: TRBD2 (6 bases). The CDR3 totals 16 residues. From germline, CDR1 is WSHSY and CDR2 SAAADI. V was trimmed by 3 bases and J by 7 bases, leaving 18 bases between them. The CDR3 loop is CASSEYGTMGGGELFF. As DNA, the CDR3 is TGCGCCAGCAGTGAATATGGGACCATGGGGGGCGGGGAGCTGTTTTTT.

The rearrangement joins TRBV29-1 to TRBJ2-3; D not certain. The CDR3 has 14 residues. The germline V gene encodes CDR1 SQVTM and CDR2 ANQGSEA. Here the CDR3 DNA reads TGCACAGGCAATGGGCAGCATGGCACAGATACGCAGTATTTT. Translation gives CTGNGQHGTDTQYF.

The sample holds a few counts of this clone. The rearrangement joins TRBV5-6 to TRBJ1-5; a weak D match, TRBD1 (5 bases). CDR1 and CDR2 from the germline V gene are SGHDT and YYEEEE. The V end lost 0 bases, the J end lost 0 bases, and 13 bases lay between the germline ends. The CDR3 loop spans 17 amino acids. CDR3 sequence: CASSLAYGAYSNQPQHF. CDR3 sequence (DNA): TGTGCCAGCAGCTTGGCGTATGGGGCATATAGCAATCAGCCCCAGCATTTT.

This chain joins TRBV7-6 and TRBJ1-1; possible D gene TRBD1, 6 bases. The CDR3 consists of 14 residues. The germline V gene has CDR1 SGHVS and CDR2 FNYEAQ. The V end lost 0 bases, the J end lost 1 base, and 6 bases lay between the germline ends. The CDR3 here is CASSLATGNTEAFF. The DNA of the CDR3 is TGTGCCAGCAGCTTAGCGACAGGGAACACTGAAGCTTTCTTT.

The chain combines TRBV5-4 with TRBJ2-7; D is possibly TRBD2 (6 bases). V lost 1 base and J lost 2, with 10 bases in between. This CDR3 region has 14 residues. The V gene's germline CDR1 is SGHNT and CDR2 YYREEE (reference sequence). The CDR3 spells CASSLTGVPYEQYF. The CDR3 region has the DNA TGTGCCAGCAGCTTGACGGGGGTACCCTACGAGCAGTACTTC.

The genes are TRBV21-1 and TRBJ1-5. TRBV21-1 is a pseudogene locus. The CDR3 has 15 amino acids. Here the CDR3 reads CASSNSGDRNQPQHF. Written as DNA, the CDR3 is TGTGCCAGCAGCAACTCGGGGGACCGCAATCAGCCCCAGCATTTT.

This clone was detected once. The V call is TRBV11-3, the J call TRBJ2-3; D gene ambiguous. Trimming shortened V by 1 base and J by 4 bases, and 9 bases separated the two germline ends. The CDR3 spans 14 residues. CDR1 is SGHNT, CDR2 YENEEA, per germline. The CDR3 DNA is TGTGCCAGCAGCTTAGGGCTGGCCCCAGATACGCAGTATTTT. Translated: CASSLGLAPDTQYF.

The J gene is TRBJ2-5, the V gene TRBV19; TRBD1 aligns across 7 bases. Germline V gene lookup returns CDR1 LNHDA and CDR2 SQIVND (reference sequence). Losses at the gene ends were 5 bases for V and 2 bases for J; bases not matched to a gene: 5. The CDR3 contains 14 residues. CDR3 in DNA: TGTGCCAGTAGTCCGACAGGGTATCAAGAGACCCAGTACTTC. Translating gives CASSPTGYQETQYF.

The chain joins TRBV2 to TRBJ1-5; the match to TRBD1 covers 7 bases. The germline V gene encodes CDR1 SNHLY and CDR2 FYNNEI. The CDR3 has 16 residues. The trim removed 4 bases at V and 7 bases at J, leaving 13 bases unmatched. DNA of the CDR3: TGTGCCAGCAGTGGTCCCCGACAGGGCCTACGGCAGCCCCAGCATTTT. The encoded protein is CASSGPRQGLRQPQHF.

The V call is TRBV30, the J call TRBJ2-3; 11 nucleotides align to TRBD2. Germline values: CDR1 GTSNPN, CDR2 SVGIG (reference sequence). The CDR3 sequence is 18 residues long. V lost 1 base to trimming and J lost 3 bases; unmatched junction nucleotides: 12. The DNA for the CDR3 is TGTGCCTGGAGTGGTTTTCAGGGGCTAGCGGGGGGTACAGATACGCAGTATTTT. Translation: CAWSGFQGLAGGTDTQYF.

To note about this clone: The identical CDR3 is also encoded by other nucleotide sequences in the sample. V is TRBV18 and J is TRBJ2-5, with a tentative D call TRBD1 (6 bases). From germline, CDR1 is KGHSH and CDR2 LQKENI. V lost 2 bases and J lost 4, with 8 bases in between. This CDR3 contains 13 residues. CDR3 DNA sequence: TGTGCCAGCTCACCAGGGGGCGGAGAGACCCAGTACTTC. Translating it yields CASSPGGGETQYF.

This chain joins TRBV14 and TRBJ2-5, with D unresolved. Germline assignment: CDR1 SGHDN and CDR2 FVKESK. The CDR3 contains 15 residues. V dropped 1 base and J dropped 5 bases, with 14 bases sitting between them. CDR3 region: CASSQGRIAGETQYF. The CDR3 DNA sequence: TGTGCCAGCAGCCAAGGAAGGATAGCCGGGGAGACCCAGTACTTC.

V is TRBV5-6 and J is TRBJ1-2; D unresolved. CDR1 and CDR2 (germline): SGHDT, YYEEEE. The CDR3 is 13 amino acids. V lost 4 bases and J 2 bases, leaving 9 bases between the germline ends. CDR3 region: CASSPNTNYGYTF. In DNA form, the CDR3 reads TGTGCCAGCAGCCCCAACACAAACTATGGCTACACCTTC. The whole variable domain, remainder taken from reference TRBV5-6 and TRBJ1-2, is DAGVTQSPTHLIKTRGQQVTLRCSPKSGHDTVSWYQQALGQGPQFIFQYYEEEERQRGNFPDRFSGHQFPNYSSELNVNALLLGDSALYLCASSPNTNYGYTFGSGTRLTVV.